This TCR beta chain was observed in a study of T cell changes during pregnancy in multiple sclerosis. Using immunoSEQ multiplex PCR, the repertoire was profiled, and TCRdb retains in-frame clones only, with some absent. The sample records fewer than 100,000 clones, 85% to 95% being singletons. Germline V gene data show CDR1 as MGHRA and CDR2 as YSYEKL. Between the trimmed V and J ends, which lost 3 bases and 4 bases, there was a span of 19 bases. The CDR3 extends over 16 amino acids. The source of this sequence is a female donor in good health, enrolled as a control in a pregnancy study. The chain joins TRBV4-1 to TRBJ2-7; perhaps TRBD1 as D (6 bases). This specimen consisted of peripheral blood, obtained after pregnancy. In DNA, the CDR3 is TGCGCCAGCAGCCAGGCTCCGGGGACAAATGTTTACGAGCAGTACTTC. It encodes CASSQAPGTNVYEQYF.